Sequencing of this T cell receptor (beta chain) was carried out in a study of response to subunit inactivated influenza vaccine (dated by TCRdb to 2016 to 2019). Looking at the study overall: The study used deep quantitative T cell receptor repertoire profiling to track responses to a trivalent subunit inactivated influenza vaccine.

Library preparation employed RT-PCR. Data came from an Illumina HiSeq 2500. TCRdb reran the public reads through fastp at Q25 and MiXCR, keeping productive beta chains. Rows are unified per CDR3 protein, each entry keeping the most common DNA and genes. Counted in this sample were approximately 680,000 distinct CDR3 sequences; approximately 15% of them appeared once. The biggest ten clones account for approximately 10% of the sample. Points the paper makes about the study in general: The authors suggested that each seasonal influenza vaccination may recruit only a limited number of new T cells.

The CDR3 has 14 amino acids, counting the end cysteine and phenylalanine. The DNA shown is the 42-base CDR3, in frame from base 1. V and J are truncated by 4 bases and 1 base respectively, leaving an intervening sequence of 10 bases. The germline V gene encodes CDR1 MDHEN and CDR2 SYDVKM. Worth noting for this clonotype: The clone's antigen remains unknown. Base qualities are not at hand, and no much larger clone is one base apart.

The sample in question was PBMCs from blood, obtained 11 to 12 days after vaccination. The chain links TRBV28 with TRBJ1-1, with the D gene uncertain. The receptor comes from a man aged 50-59 years who received an inactivated influenza vaccine. Donor details come from another sample of the same person, matched by shared clones. The CDR3: CASSSLWQNTEAFF. The DNA sequence is TGTGCCAGCAGTTCCCTTTGGCAGAACACTGAAGCTTTCTTT.